This T cell receptor beta chain was obtained from a study of T cell responses to AZD1222 COVID-19 vaccine. TCRdb's copy holds only in-frame clones and misses some; the assay was immunoSEQ multiplex PCR. The sample records 90,000 to 120,000 clones, around 91% being singletons. Here the sequenced sample was peripheral blood, taken on day 0 of AZD1222 vaccination. This TCR was sampled from an adult in good health.

The CDR3 nucleotides read TGTGCCTGCTTAAAGAGTCGCTCTGGAAACACCATATATTTT. Amino acids: CACLKSRSGNTIYF. The J gene is TRBJ1-3, the V gene TRBV30; no definite D call. CDR1 is GTSNPN and CDR2 is SVGIG in the germline V gene (reference sequence). Trimming shortened V by 6 bases and J by 0 bases, and 12 bases separated the two germline ends. The CDR3 extends over 14 amino acids.